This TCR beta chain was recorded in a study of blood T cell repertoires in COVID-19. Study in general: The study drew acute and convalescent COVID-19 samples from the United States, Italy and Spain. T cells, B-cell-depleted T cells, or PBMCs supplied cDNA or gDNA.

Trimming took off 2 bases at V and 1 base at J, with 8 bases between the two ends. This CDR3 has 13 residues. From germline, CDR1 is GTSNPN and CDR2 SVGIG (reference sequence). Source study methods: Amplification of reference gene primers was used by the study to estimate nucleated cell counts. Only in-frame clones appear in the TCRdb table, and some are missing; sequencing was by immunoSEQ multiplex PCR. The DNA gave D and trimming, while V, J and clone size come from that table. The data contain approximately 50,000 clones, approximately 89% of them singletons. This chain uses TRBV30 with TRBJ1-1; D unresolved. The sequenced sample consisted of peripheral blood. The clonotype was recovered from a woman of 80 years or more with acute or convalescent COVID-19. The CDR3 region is CAWSLEGNTEAFF. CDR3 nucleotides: TGTGCCTGGAGTCTAGAGGGGAACACTGAAGCTTTCTTT.